The clone carrying this T cell receptor beta chain was found a few times. What it binds is unknown. 5'RACE primed at constant segments yielded TCR alpha and TCR beta cDNA libraries bearing sample barcodes and UMIs. TCRdb reanalysed the 5' RACE reads using MiXCR and keeps one entry per CDR3 protein. The sample carries some 600,000 distinct CDR3 sequences, 17% recorded once. The data were obtained in a study of T-cell memory formation after mild COVID-19. General observations from the study: In second-wave clones peaking day 37, SARS-CoV-2 specificity remained unconfirmed. CD4+ contracting clones lay mainly in CM and EM, CD8+ ones in EMRA.

Germline assignment: CDR1 SGHRS and CDR2 YFSETQ. The CDR3 runs 14 residues. Trimming removed 4 bases at V and 0 bases at J, with 9 bases between. The chain joins TRBV5-1 to TRBJ2-3, with D unclear. This TCR came from an adult woman who had mild COVID-19 (a few samples of this study predate the infection). Cell type and time point are not known. Sequencing was carried out using PBMCs or a T cell subset sorted from them (not recorded which). CDR3 in DNA: TGCGCCAGCAGCGAACCAGAGAGCACAGATACGCAGTATTTT. Encoded protein: CASSEPESTDTQYF.